The 32 T cell receptor beta chains below all came from one sample that was sequenced in a study of shared clonotypes between healthy human individuals. Profiling relied on immunoSEQ multiplex PCR, and the TCRdb table lists in-frame clones only, not all of them. The sample contains about 480,000 clones, 75% to 80% of which appear only once. Material: PBMCs. The source of these receptors is a middle-aged woman in good health. Some clones in this sample may be carry-over from other donors' samples.

The V gene is TRBV11-2, the J gene TRBJ2-3; 10 bases agree with TRBD2. The CDR3 covers 15 residues. Germline V gives CDR1 SGHAT, CDR2 FQNNGV. Trimming took 7 bases from V and 1 from J; bases not matched to a gene: 5. The CDR3 coding sequence is TGTGCCAGCACCCCCGGGACTAGCGGCACAGATACGCAGTATTTT. This sequence encodes CASTPGTSGTDTQYF.

The J gene is TRBJ2-1, the V gene TRBV4-2, with a weak D call TRBD1 (6 bases). This CDR3 spans 16 amino acids. The germline V gene encodes CDR1 LGHNA and CDR2 YNFKEQ. V gave up 0 bases and J gave up 6 bases, with 15 bases separating them. CDR3 DNA sequence: TGTGCCAGCAGCCAAGATCCAGGACAGAACCTCAATGAGCAGTTCTTC. Translated, it gives CASSQDPGQNLNEQFF.

The J gene is TRBJ2-5, the V gene TRBV25-1; 9 bases align to TRBD2. CDR3 length: 17 residues. Germline CDR1 and CDR2: MGHDK and SYGVNS. J lost 5 bases, V lost 1 base, and 11 bases had no gene match. The CDR3 nucleotides are TGTGCCAGCAGTGAATTTCTAGCGGGATTATCGGGGGAGACCCAGTACTTC. Its protein is CASSEFLAGLSGETQYF.

This clone was seen once. The gene calls are TRBV18 and TRBJ2-3, with TRBD1 as a possible D gene (6 bases). Germline V gene lookup returns CDR1 KGHSH and CDR2 LQKENI. CDR3 length: 13 residues. Trimming stripped 3 bases from V and 12 bases from J, with 16 bases between. CDR3 amino acids: CASSPGARLPQYF. CDR3 nucleotide sequence: TGTGCCAGCTCACCGGGGGCCAGACTTCCCCAGTATTTT.

This clone was counted once. The CDR3 protein is CASSPTGGPNYGYTF. The CDR3 DNA is TGTGCCAGCAGCCCTACAGGGGGCCCTAACTATGGCTACACCTTC. The rearrangement uses TRBV9 and TRBJ1-2; TRBD1 matches at 9 bases. This CDR3 spans 15 amino acids. Germline-derived CDR1 and CDR2 are SGDLS and YYNGEE. V lost 4 bases, J lost 0 bases, and 4 bases stayed unmatched. Drawing the rest from reference TRBV9 and TRBJ1-2, the complete variable domain is DSGVTQTPKHLITATGQRVTLRCSPRSGDLSVYWYQQSLDQGLQFLIQYYNGEERAKGNILERFSAQQFPDLHSELNLSSLELGDSALYFCASSPTGGPNYGYTFGSGTRLTVV.

This chain uses TRBV21-1 with TRBJ2-5; TRBD1 is the table's D call and was not checked against the DNA. TRBV21-1 is annotated as a pseudogene. The CDR3 consists of 13 residues. CDR3 in amino acids: CASTGTDQETQYF. For the CDR3, the DNA is TGTGCCAGCACTGGGACAGATCAAGAGACCCAGTACTTC.

This clone was seen only once. The chain combines TRBV5-4 with TRBJ2-7; maybe TRBD1 (6 bases). CDR3 length: 12 amino acids. V was trimmed by 4 bases and J by 6 bases, leaving 11 bases between them. The germline gives CDR1 SGHNT, CDR2 YYREEE (reference sequence). The CDR3 bases are TGTGCCAGCAGCCCCACAGGGCCCGAGCAGTACTTC. This translates into CASSPTGPEQYF.

The V gene is TRBV5-8, the J gene TRBJ1-3; 10 bases map to TRBD1. The CDR3 runs 17 residues. Germline CDR1 reads SGHTS; CDR2 reads YDEGEE. Trimming at V came to 4 bases and at J to 1 base, leaving 8 bases not matched to a gene. As DNA, the CDR3 is TGTGCCAGCAGCGCCGGGACAGGGGTAGGGTCTGGAAACACCATATATTTT. Translated: CASSAGTGVGSGNTIYF.

This rearrangement joins TRBV7-2 to TRBJ2-3, with no clear D. CDR1 is SGHTA and CDR2 is FQGNSA in the germline V gene. The CDR3 has 14 amino acids. V was clipped by 2 bases and J by 2 bases, with 8 bases between them. Here the CDR3 reads CASSLRPTTDTQYF. DNA for the CDR3: TGTGCCAGCAGCTTACGACCGACCACAGATACGCAGTATTTT.

The chain is built from TRBV29-1 and TRBJ2-2; 9 bases are shared with TRBD1. CDR1 is SQVTM, CDR2 ANQGSEA, per germline. This CDR3 has 15 residues. V lost 6 bases to trimming and J lost 2 bases; unmatched junction nucleotides: 7. The DNA of the CDR3 is TGCAGCGTGCGTAGACAGGGGGAAAACACCGGGGAGCTGTTTTTT. Translated: CSVRRQGENTGELFF.

V usage is TRBV18 and J usage is TRBJ2-3; no reliable D call. The CDR3 consists of 12 residues. Germline CDR1 and CDR2: KGHSH and LQKENI. V lost 6 bases and J lost 5, with 9 bases in between. The CDR3 region has the DNA TGTGCCAGCTCGTCGGGTGGAGATACGCAGTATTTT. Translated, it gives CASSSGGDTQYF.

This chain links TRBV7-9 with TRBJ1-3; D call uncertain. Looked up from germline, CDR1 is SEHNR and CDR2 is FQNEAQ (reference sequence). The CDR3 sequence is 15 residues long. V lost 2 bases and J lost 0, with 8 bases in between. Here the CDR3 reads CASSLSQSSGNTIYF. CDR3 in DNA: TGTGCCAGCAGCTTATCGCAAAGCTCTGGAAACACCATATATTTT.

The chain recombines TRBV29-1 with TRBJ2-1; 14 bases fit TRBD2. The V segment lost 7 bases and the J segment 4 bases; nucleotides outside the gene matches: 9. The CDR3 loop spans 16 amino acids. CDR1 and CDR2 from the germline V gene are SQVTM and ANQGSEA. The CDR3 nucleotides are TGCAGCGCGGGACTAGCGGGAGAATCCAATTACAATGAGCAGTTCTTC. The encoded protein is CSAGLAGESNYNEQFF.

The rearrangement uses TRBV7-2 and TRBJ2-2, with TRBD2 matching 11 bases. V lost 6 bases to trimming and J lost 2 bases; unmatched junction nucleotides: 5. The CDR3 is made up of 16 amino acids. CDR1 is SGHTA and CDR2 is FQGNSA in the germline V gene. This CDR3 reads CASRTGLAANTGELFF. CDR3 coding DNA: TGTGCCAGCAGAACGGGACTAGCGGCCAACACCGGGGAGCTGTTTTTT.

The gene calls are TRBV7-3 and TRBJ2-3; 7 bases match TRBD2. Trimming cost V 0 bases and J 5 bases; bases outside gene matches: 14. CDR3 length: 18 amino acids. CDR1 is SGHTA and CDR2 is FQGTGA in the germline V gene. The CDR3 DNA follows: TGTGCCAGCAGCTTAACGCACTCTCTGGGAGGGCCTGGAGATACGCAGTATTTT. Protein product: CASSLTHSLGGPGDTQYF.

The rearrangement links TRBV6-5 to TRBJ2-1, with 12 bases fitting TRBD2. The CDR3 length is 15 residues. Trimming removed 9 bases from V and 8 bases from J; junction bases left unmatched: 11. Germline loops: CDR1 MNHEY, CDR2 SVGAGI. CDR3 residues: CASRSLAGGRDEQFF. In nucleotides, the CDR3 is TGTGCCAGTCGCTCCCTAGCGGGAGGGCGGGATGAGCAGTTCTTC.

The chain combines TRBV9 with TRBJ2-7; a weak D match, TRBD1 (6 bases). Germline V gives CDR1 SGDLS, CDR2 YYNGEE. This CDR3 spans 13 amino acids. Trimming left V 7 bases short and J 2 bases short, with 13 bases between. The chain's CDR3 is CASGLTGTYEQYF. The CDR3 DNA reads TGTGCCAGCGGCCTGACAGGAACCTACGAGCAGTACTTC.

The gene calls are TRBV5-8 and TRBJ1-4; the match to TRBD1 covers 11 bases. Germline V gene sequence: CDR1 SGHTS, CDR2 YDEGEE. After removal of 0 bases from V and 8 bases from J, the junction contained 3 bases not matched to a gene. The CDR3 runs to 15 residues. Here the CDR3 DNA reads TGTGCCAGCAGCTTGGGGGGACAGGGGGGAGAAAAACTGTTTTTT. This encodes CASSLGGQGGEKLFF. The entire variable domain, with the rest obtained from reference TRBV5-8 and TRBJ1-4, is as follows: EAGVTQSPTHLIKTRGQQATLRCSPISGHTSVYWYQQALGLGLQFLLWYDEGEERNRGNFPPRFSGRQFPNYSSELNVNALELEDSALYLCASSLGGQGGEKLFFGSGTQLSVL.

The rearrangement uses TRBV6-6 and TRBJ1-5; D gene uncertain. This CDR3 has 16 residues. Trimming left V 5 bases short and J 0 bases short, with 14 bases between. CDR1 MNHNY and CDR2 SVGAGI come from the germline V gene (reference sequence). CDR3 coding DNA: TGTGCCAGCAGTACCGATCAGCGAAATAGCAATCAGCCCCAGCATTTT. As protein: CASSTDQRNSNQPQHF.

J is TRBJ2-1 and V is TRBV18, with D perhaps matching TRBD1 (6 bases). Per the germline V gene, CDR1 is KGHSH and CDR2 is LQKENI. Deletions cut 2 bases from V and 7 bases from J, with 15 bases between. The CDR3 covers 15 residues. In DNA, the CDR3 is TGTGCCAGCTCACCAAATCAGGGGCTTAGGAATGAGCAGTTCTTC. Amino acids: CASSPNQGLRNEQFF.

The V call is TRBV7-2, the J call TRBJ2-5; D is uncertain. The closer fit of TRBJ2-7 to the DNA end suggests the J call may be wrong. The CDR3 spans 15 residues. Germline V gene lookup returns CDR1 SGHTA and CDR2 FQGNSA. The CDR3 loop reads CASSLDKGSHYEQYF. DNA of the CDR3: TGTGCCAGCAGCTTAGATAAGGGTTCTCACTACGAGCAGTACTTC.

The chain carries TRBV18 and TRBJ2-5, with 9 positions matching TRBD2. V was clipped by 6 bases and J by 5 bases; unmatched bases: 4. In germline, CDR1 is KGHSH, CDR2 LQKENI. The CDR3 is made up of 13 amino acids. In DNA form, the CDR3 reads TGTGCCAGCTCCCGTGGACTAGCGGAGACCCAGTACTTC. Protein product: CASSRGLAETQYF.

Comment on this clone: Other DNA sequences in this sample translate to the same CDR3. CDR3 loop: CASSSTSGSADTQYF. CDR3 bases: TGCGCCAGCAGCTCGACTAGCGGGAGCGCAGATACGCAGTATTTT. The V call is TRBV5-1, the J call TRBJ2-3; TRBD2 matches 12 bases. The CDR3 loop spans 15 amino acids. Germline V gene lookup returns CDR1 SGHRS and CDR2 YFSETQ. J was trimmed by 4 bases and V by 3 bases; bases with no gene match: 3.

This clone was detected only a few times. The gene calls are TRBV5-6 and TRBJ1-4; D not resolved. Germline V lookup: CDR1 SGHDT, CDR2 YYEEEE. The CDR3 loop spans 13 amino acids. V lost 2 bases, J lost 2 bases, and 4 bases lay in between. In nucleotides, the CDR3 is TGTGCCAGCAGCTTTGGGACTAATGAAAAACTGTTTTTT. Its translation: CASSFGTNEKLFF.

This sequence joins TRBV5-1 and TRBJ1-4; D might be TRBD1 (5 bases). The V end lost 4 bases, the J end lost 10 bases, and 20 bases lay between the germline ends. The CDR3 contains 15 residues. The germline V gene encodes CDR1 SGHRS and CDR2 YFSETQ. CDR3: CASSPGGGEVRKLFF. DNA for the CDR3: TGCGCCAGCAGCCCCGGTGGAGGGGAGGTGAGAAAACTGTTTTTT.

Here the CDR3 reads CASSNLDRANTGELFF. The DNA for the CDR3 is TGTGCCAGCAGCAACTTGGACAGGGCGAACACCGGGGAGCTGTTTTTT. The chain has TRBV21-1 and TRBJ2-2; TRBD1 is the table's D call, not checked against the DNA. TRBV21-1 is noted as a pseudogene. This CDR3 has 16 amino acids.

In regard to this clone: This may come from a read error, since a much larger clone is one base off. The chain combines TRBV5-6 with TRBJ2-7; D is perhaps TRBD1 (5 bases). Germline V gene sequence: CDR1 SGHDT, CDR2 YYEEEE. This CDR3 contains 14 residues. CDR3 in DNA: TGTGCCAGCGGCTTGGGGCGCGGTTTCGGGGAGCAGTACTTC. Translation gives CASGLGRGFGEQYF. Supplemented by reference TRBV5-6 and TRBJ2-7, the full variable domain reads DAGVTQSPTHLIKTRGQQVTLRCSPKSGHDTVSWYQQALGQGPQFIFQYYEEEERQRGNFPDRFSGHQFPNYSSELNVNALLLGDSALYLCASGLGRGFGEQYFGPGTRLTVT.

The V call is TRBV28, the J call TRBJ2-7; 8 nucleotides align to TRBD1. The CDR3 loop spans 14 amino acids. Per the germline V gene, CDR1 is MDHEN and CDR2 is SYDVKM. V lost 3 bases and J lost 6; bases outside the gene matches: 7. The CDR3 loop reads CASSFRSRGREQYF. CDR3 in DNA: TGTGCCAGCAGTTTTCGATCCAGGGGGCGCGAGCAGTACTTC.

This clone was detected many times. V usage is TRBV6-1 and J usage is TRBJ2-7, with TRBD2 identical over 10 bases. The CDR3 totals 16 residues. CDR1 is MNHNS, CDR2 SASEGT, per germline. V shed 4 bases and J 8 bases; nucleotides not matched to a gene: 14. As DNA, the CDR3 is TGTGCCAGCAGTGGTGTAAAGGCTAGCGGGAGTATTAAGCAGTACTTC. This codes for CASSGVKASGSIKQYF.

The rearrangement joins TRBV9 to TRBJ2-2, with D hard to call. The germline V and J ends were trimmed by 0 bases and 1 base, with 4 bases remaining between them. This CDR3 contains 14 residues. Germline V CDR1 and CDR2: SGDLS, YYNGEE. CDR3 protein: CASSVEGNTGELFF. The CDR3 DNA sequence: TGTGCCAGCAGCGTAGAGGGGAACACCGGGGAGCTGTTTTTT.

This clone was seen a single time. The chain uses TRBV7-3 and TRBJ2-2; no firm D call. Deletions cut 1 base from V and 4 bases from J, with 7 bases between. Per germline, CDR1 SGHTA and CDR2 FQGTGA. This CDR3 region has 14 residues. The CDR3 is CASSLNRLTGELFF. In DNA form, the CDR3 reads TGTGCCAGCAGCTTAAACAGACTCACCGGGGAGCTGTTTTTT.

This chain connects TRBV18 to TRBJ1-4; possible D gene TRBD1, 6 bases. The V end lost 3 bases, the J end lost 2 bases, and 10 bases lay between the germline ends. CDR1 KGHSH and CDR2 LQKENI come from the germline V gene. The CDR3 is 15 residues long. DNA for the CDR3: TGTGCCAGCTCACCCGAGAGGGGGACTAATGAAAAACTGTTTTTT. Its translation is CASSPERGTNEKLFF.